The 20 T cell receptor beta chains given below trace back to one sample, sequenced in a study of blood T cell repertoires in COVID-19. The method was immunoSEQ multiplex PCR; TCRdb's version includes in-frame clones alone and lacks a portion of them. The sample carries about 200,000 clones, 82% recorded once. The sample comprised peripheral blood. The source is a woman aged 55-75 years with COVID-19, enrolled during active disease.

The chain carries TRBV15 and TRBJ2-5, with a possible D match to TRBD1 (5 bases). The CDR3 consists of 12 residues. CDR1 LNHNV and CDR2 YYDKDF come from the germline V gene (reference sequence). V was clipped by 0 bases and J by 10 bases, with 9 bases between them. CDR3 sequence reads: CATSRDWTLQYF. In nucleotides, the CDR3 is TGTGCCACCAGCAGAGATTGGACACTCCAGTACTTC.

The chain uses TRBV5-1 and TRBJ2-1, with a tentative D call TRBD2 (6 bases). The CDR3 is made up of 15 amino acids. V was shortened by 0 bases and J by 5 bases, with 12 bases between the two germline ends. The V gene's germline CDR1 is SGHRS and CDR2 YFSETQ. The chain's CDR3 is CASSLDGGVHNEQFF. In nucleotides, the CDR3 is TGCGCCAGCAGCTTGGACGGCGGGGTCCACAATGAGCAGTTCTTC.

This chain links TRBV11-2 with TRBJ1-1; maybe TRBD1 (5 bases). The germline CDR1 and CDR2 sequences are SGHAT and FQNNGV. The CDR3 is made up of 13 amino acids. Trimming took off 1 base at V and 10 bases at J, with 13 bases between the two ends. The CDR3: CASSLGRGGLAFF. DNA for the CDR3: TGTGCCAGCAGCTTAGGGAGGGGCGGCCTAGCTTTCTTT.

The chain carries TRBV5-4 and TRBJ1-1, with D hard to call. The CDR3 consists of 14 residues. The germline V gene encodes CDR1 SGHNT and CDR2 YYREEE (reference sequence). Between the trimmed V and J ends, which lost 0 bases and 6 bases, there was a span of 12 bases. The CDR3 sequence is CASSLGPGRAEAFF. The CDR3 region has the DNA TGTGCCAGCAGCTTGGGACCGGGGAGGGCTGAAGCTTTCTTT.

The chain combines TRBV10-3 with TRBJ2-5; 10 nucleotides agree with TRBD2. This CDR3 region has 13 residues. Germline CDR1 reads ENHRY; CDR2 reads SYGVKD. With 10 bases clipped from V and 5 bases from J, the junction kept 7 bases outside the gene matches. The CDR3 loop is CATGAGGPETQYF. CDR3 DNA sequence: TGTGCCACAGGAGCGGGGGGGCCCGAGACCCAGTACTTC.

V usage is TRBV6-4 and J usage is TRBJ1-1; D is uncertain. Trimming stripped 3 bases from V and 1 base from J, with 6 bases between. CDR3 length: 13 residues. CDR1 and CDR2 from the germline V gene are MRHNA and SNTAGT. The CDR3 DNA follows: TGTGCCAGCAGTGAACAAACGAACACTGAAGCTTTCTTT. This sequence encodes CASSEQTNTEAFF.

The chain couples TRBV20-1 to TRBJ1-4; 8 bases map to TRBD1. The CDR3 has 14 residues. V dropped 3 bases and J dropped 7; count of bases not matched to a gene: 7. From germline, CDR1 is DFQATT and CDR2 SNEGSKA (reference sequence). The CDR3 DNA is TGCAGTGCTAGTTACAGGGGGTCGCGTGAAAAACTGTTTTTT. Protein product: CSASYRGSREKLFF.

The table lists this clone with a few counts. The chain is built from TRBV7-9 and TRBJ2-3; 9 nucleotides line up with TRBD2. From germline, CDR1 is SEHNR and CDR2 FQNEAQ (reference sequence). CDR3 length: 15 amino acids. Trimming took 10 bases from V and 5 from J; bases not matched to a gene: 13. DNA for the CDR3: TGTGCCACCCGGGGGAAGCGGGAGGAGGGAGATACGCAGTATTTT. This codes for CATRGKREEGDTQYF.

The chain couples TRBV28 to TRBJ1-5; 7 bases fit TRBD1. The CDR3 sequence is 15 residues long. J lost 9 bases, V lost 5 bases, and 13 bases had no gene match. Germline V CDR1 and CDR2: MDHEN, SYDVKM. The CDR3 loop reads CASSQIRTGRGPQHF. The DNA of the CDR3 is TGTGCCAGCAGTCAGATCAGGACAGGTCGTGGGCCCCAGCATTTT. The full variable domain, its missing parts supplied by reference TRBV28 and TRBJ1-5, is DVKVTQSSRYLVKRTGEKVFLECVQDMDHENMFWYRQDPGLGLRLIYFSYDVKMKEKGDIPEGYSVSREKKERFSLILESASTNQTSMYLCASSQIRTGRGPQHFGDGTRLSIL.

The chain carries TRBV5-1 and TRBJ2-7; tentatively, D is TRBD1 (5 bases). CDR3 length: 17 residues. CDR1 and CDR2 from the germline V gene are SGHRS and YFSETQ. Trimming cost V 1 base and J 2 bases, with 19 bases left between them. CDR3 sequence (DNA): TGCGCCAGCAGCTTGATCCCTTTTTTGACAGCCCCCTACGAGCAGTACTTC. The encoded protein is CASSLIPFLTAPYEQYF.

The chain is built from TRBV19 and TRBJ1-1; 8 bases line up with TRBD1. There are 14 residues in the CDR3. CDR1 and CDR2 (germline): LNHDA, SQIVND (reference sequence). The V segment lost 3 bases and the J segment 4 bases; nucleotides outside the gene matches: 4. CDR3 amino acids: CASSMDREGTEAFF. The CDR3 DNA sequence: TGTGCCAGTAGTATGGACAGGGAGGGCACTGAAGCTTTCTTT.

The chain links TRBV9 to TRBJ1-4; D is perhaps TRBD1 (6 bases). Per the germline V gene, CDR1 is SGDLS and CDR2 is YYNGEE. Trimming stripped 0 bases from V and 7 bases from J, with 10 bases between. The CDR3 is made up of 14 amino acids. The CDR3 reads CASSVGGGREKLFF. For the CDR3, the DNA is TGTGCCAGCAGCGTAGGCGGGGGGCGTGAAAAACTGTTTTTT.

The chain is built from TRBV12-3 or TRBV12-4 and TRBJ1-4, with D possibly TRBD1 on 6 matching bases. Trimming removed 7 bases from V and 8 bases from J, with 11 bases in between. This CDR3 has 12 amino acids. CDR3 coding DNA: TGTGCCAGCAACAGGGCAGGGGAAAAACTGTTTTTT. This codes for CASNRAGEKLFF.

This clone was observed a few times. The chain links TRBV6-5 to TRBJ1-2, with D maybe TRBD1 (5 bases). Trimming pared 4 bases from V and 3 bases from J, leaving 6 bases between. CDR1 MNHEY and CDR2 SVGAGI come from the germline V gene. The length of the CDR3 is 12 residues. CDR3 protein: CASSSGYYGYTF. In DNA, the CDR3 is TGTGCCAGCAGTTCAGGGTACTATGGCTACACCTTC.

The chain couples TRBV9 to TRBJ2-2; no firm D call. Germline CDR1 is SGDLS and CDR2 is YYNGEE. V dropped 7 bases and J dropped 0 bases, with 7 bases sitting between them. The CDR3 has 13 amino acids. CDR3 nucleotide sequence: TGTGCCAGCGGCCACGCGAACACCGGGGAGCTGTTTTTT. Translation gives CASGHANTGELFF.

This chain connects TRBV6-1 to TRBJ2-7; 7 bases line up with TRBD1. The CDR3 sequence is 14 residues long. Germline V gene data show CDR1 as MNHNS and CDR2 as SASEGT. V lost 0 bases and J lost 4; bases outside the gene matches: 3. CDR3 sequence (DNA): TGTGCCAGCAGTGAAGCGGGGACAGATTACGAGCAGTACGTC. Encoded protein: CASSEAGTDYEQYV.

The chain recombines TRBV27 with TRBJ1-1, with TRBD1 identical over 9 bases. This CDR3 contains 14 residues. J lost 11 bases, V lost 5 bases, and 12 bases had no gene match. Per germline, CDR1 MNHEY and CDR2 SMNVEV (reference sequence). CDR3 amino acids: CASSQGQGPRRAFF. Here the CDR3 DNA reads TGTGCCAGCAGTCAAGGACAGGGGCCACGGAGGGCTTTCTTT.

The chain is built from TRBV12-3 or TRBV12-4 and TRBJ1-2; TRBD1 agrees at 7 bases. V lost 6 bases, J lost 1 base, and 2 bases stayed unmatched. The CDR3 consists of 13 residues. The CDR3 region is CASSRDSNYGYTF. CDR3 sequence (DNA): TGTGCCAGCAGCCGGGACAGTAACTATGGCTACACCTTC.

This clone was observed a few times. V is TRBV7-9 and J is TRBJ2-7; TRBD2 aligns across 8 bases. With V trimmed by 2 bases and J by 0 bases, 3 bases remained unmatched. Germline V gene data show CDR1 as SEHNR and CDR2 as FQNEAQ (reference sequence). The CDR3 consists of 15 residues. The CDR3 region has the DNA TGTGCCAGCAGCTTAAGCGGGGGATTCTCCTACGAGCAGTACGTC. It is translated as CASSLSGGFSYEQYV.

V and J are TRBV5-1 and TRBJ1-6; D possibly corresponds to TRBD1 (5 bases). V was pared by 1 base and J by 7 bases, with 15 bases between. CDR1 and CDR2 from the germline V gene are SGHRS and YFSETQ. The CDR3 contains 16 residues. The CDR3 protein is CASSLSGGRGNSPLHF. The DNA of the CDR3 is TGCGCCAGCAGCTTGAGCGGGGGACGGGGCAATTCACCCCTCCACTTT.